The present T cell receptor (beta chain) was sequenced within a study of cytomegalovirus exposure and HLA in healthy donors (dated by TCRdb to about 2017). For context, the study as a whole: According to an earlier analysis of 587 of the donors, roughly 180 million T cells yielded over 100 million unique TCR beta sequences and 276 Gb of sequence data. A later analysis re-analyzed previously published TCR beta repertoires from 650 to 800 donors and added high-resolution HLA genotyping to study TCR occurrence patterns. Both class I and class II loci were covered by HLA typing, at four-digit resolution. The later analysis used no new phenotypic data to find candidate immune exposures, relying instead on TCR beta sequences and their occurrence across donors. The study combined high-throughput TCR immunosequencing, statistical association of individual TCRs with disease status, and machine learning to predict cytomegalovirus infection status. About 280 gigabases of sequencing data and 70 million to 95 million unique TCR sequences made up an early release that covered roughly 670 HLA-typed donors. Along with the approximately 700-subject first cohort, a separate validation cohort of roughly 110 different subjects was used. The genetic ancestry cluster associated with self-reported Caucasian donors included roughly 84% of the roughly 400 genotyped donors. The number of donors typed differed by locus, with 629-630 for A, B, C, DRB1 and DQB1, more than 500 for DQA1, about 610 for DPA1, and approximately 470 for DPB1. The study aimed to test whether cataloging public T cell receptors could reveal signatures of past pathogen exposure. Among approximately 370 genotyped donors of the cohort, an average of around 240,000 unique TCR beta nucleotide sequences was sequenced per donor, of which about 18% were non-productive. In a later genetic analysis, genome-wide SNP genotypes for about three fifths of the roughly 670 donors were used, and that subset was treated as a discovery cohort. An earlier analysis of some 500 of the donors used high-throughput TCR beta sequencing to judge whether each TCR beta V gene segment behaved as functional or pseudogenic. Because of strong linkage in the cohort, roughly five DR-DQ haplotypes were treated as single units for association and clustering. The study used immunosequencing to profile the T cell repertoires of some 600 subjects and linked those repertoires to cytomegalovirus serostatus. Alongside the repertoire data, information on donor age, sex, ethnicity and CMV serostatus was compiled. All discovery cohort repertoires had been generated using a single sequencing platform.

CDR1 and CDR2 are read off the germline V gene (reference sequence) as LNHDA and SQIVND. For this chain, trimming is 4 bases at the V end and 2 bases at the J end, and the number of junction bases without a gene match is 7. The cysteine opens and the phenylalanine closes a CDR3 of 15 amino acids. Only the CDR3 part of the read is kept: 45 bases, read in frame from the first base. Library preparation used the immunoSEQ multiplex PCR assay. For the multiplex PCR, a mixture combining 60 forward primers for TCR Vbeta segments and 13 reverse primers for TCR Jbeta segments was used. The CDR3 region of rearranged TCR beta genes was amplified from genomic DNA by a multiplex PCR assay. Amplified TCR beta libraries were sequenced as 87-base-pair reads on the Illumina HiSeq System. For the original study's pipeline: In a later analysis, some 80 million unique TCR beta chains were counted across the roughly 670 repertoires, and around 10 million of these chains were shared by at least two donors. A nearest-neighbor algorithm error-corrected the raw reads and collapsed the reads into unique sequences, merging closely related sequences to remove PCR and sequencing errors. V, D and J gene segments were assigned by aligning CDR3 sequences to IMGT reference sequences. For a sequence to be retained, at least a six-nucleotide match to both a V gene segment and a J gene segment was required. A rearrangement counted as productive if the CDR3 had no stop codons and remained in frame with V and J, and every other rearrangement counted as non-productive. Following IMGT convention, CDR3 was defined as the stretch from the second conserved V-encoded cysteine up to the conserved J-encoded phenylalanine. The earlier analysis of 587 of the donors excluded any sequence lacking an unambiguous match to a single V gene segment. An earlier analysis of several hundred of the donors called V segments functional above 56.7% productive rearrangements and segregating when the between-donor standard deviation exceeded 5%. A statistical classification framework was built to diagnose cytomegalovirus status from the catalog of TCR beta chain sequences. V and J gene assignment, in a later analysis, came from comparing TCR nucleotide sequences with IMGT/GENE-DB human TR gene sequences. Using the TCRdist pipeline, a later analysis assigned CDR3 sequences along with most-parsimonious VDJ recombination scenarios. In a later analysis, each TCR beta chain was defined by its CDR3 amino acid sequence together with its V-gene family, and reads without a unique V-gene family were excluded. A later analysis removed 592 highly shared, low-generation-probability nucleotide sequences to deal with suspected cross-contamination and a sequencing artifact. For each public chain, a later analysis derived a clonal expansion index from normalized ranks of inferred template counts within each repertoire. Generation probabilities in a later analysis came from a VDJ recombination model fitted to out-of-frame rearrangements, and those results were checked against IGoR. Hypergeometric tests were used in a later analysis to score TCR-TCR, TCR-HLA and TCR-CMV co-occurrence, with a repertoire-size bias correction applied to the TCR pairs. False discovery rates were estimated in a later analysis by permuting HLA or CMV assignments 20 times. In a later analysis, co-occurring TCRs were grouped using DBSCAN, and TCRdist sequence similarity was added for clustering within HLA-allele-positive subsets. Repertoires with fewer than 30,000 or more than 120,000 public chains were left out of co-occurrence clustering, as were about 5 repertoires with anomalous nucleotide sharing. What TCRdb holds here is the immuneACCESS table cut down to in-frame rearrangements. Part of the clones is not present; checked against another copy, under half of the missing clones reflect an unresolved V gene, and the others are unexplained. V and J calls and clone size are as listed in that table; D and trimming were resolved from the DNA. The sample table contains 150,000 to 200,000 clones; only one count was recorded for roughly 80% of them. The leading ten clones occupy approximately 15% of the sample.

In total, roughly 670 healthy bone marrow donors made up the cohort. Cohort members were all nominally healthy when sampled, although unrecorded immune exposures were likely present. The donor tested CMV seronegative, placing the donor among the approximately 400 seronegative members of the cohort. A peripheral blood sample was provided by each donor, and peripheral blood mononuclear cells were used for TCR beta sequencing. Genomic DNA was extracted from the blood cell samples with the Qiagen DNeasy Blood Extraction Kit. Study-wide conclusions, independent of this receptor: Compared with equally common non-associated chains, HLA-associated TCR beta chains in a later analysis were more clonally expanded and had lower generation probabilities. Because some donors lacked HLA typing at each locus, the association tests relied only on the typed subset. Some IMGT-functional V segments, including TRBV6-2 and TRBV6-3, could not be distinguished by the 87-base-pair reads and were therefore excluded. Broadly in line with IMGT annotations, most TCR beta V segments showed up in productive rearrangements about 87% or about 30% of the time in an earlier analysis of 450 to 750 of the donors. Correlated functional status among segregating V segments might reflect linkage disequilibrium, but an unknown experimental factor could not be ruled out. An association between a missense DCLRE1C variant and V-gene and J-gene trimming of TCR beta chains was found in a later genetic analysis and replicated in an independent cohort. Immune exposure information for the cohort was limited to CMV serostatus. According to a later genetic analysis, donors in an Asian-associated ancestry cluster had fewer N-insertions in productive TCRs than the approximately 650-donor mean. In this cohort, only TCR beta chains were sequenced, and detectable features were limited by the absence of alpha or paired-chain data. According to a later analysis, TCR association rates differed among HLA loci, with DRB1 alleles showing the most associated TCRs and HLA-C alleles showing the fewest. A later analysis associated 16,951 TCR beta sequences with specific HLA alleles at a false discovery rate of 0.05. Roughly uniform sequencing depth across donors was assumed in presence/absence analyses, although this assumption may not hold. Because counts were too low, around 17 rarely observed V segments, including chromosome 9 orphons, were left out of the earlier analysis of 587 of the donors. According to a later analysis, parvovirus B19, influenza, CMV and Epstein-Barr virus appeared linked to several top co-occurrence clusters. Cytomegalovirus status was reported to be diagnosed by the classifier with high specificity and sensitivity in both the original and validation cohorts. A further reported finding was that TCR beta sequences accurately predicted the HLA-A and HLA-B alleles for most subjects in the first cohort. A few of the identified cytomegalovirus-associated TCR beta chains were confirmed in vitro to be specific for cytomegalovirus antigens. A group of highly shared sequence variants was considered likely to be a technical artifact of the sequencing pipeline. Most TCR sequences were observed very rarely across donors, whereas some public TCRs were present in many individuals. Most CMV-associated TCR beta chains appeared to be HLA-restricted in a later analysis, and the HLA associations seemed to be driven largely by CMV exposure. The authors suggested that the approach could potentially be extended to other disease states and immunological phenotypes. In the study, some 160 TCR beta chains were listed as associated with cytomegalovirus. Strong co-occurrence of HLA alleles, especially DR and DQ, made assigning TCR associations to individual alleles difficult.

Points on this clone: What antigen it recognizes has not been identified. No much larger clonotype is one base removed from it; base qualities were not supplied.

Material for sequencing was PBMCs. The TCR comes from a woman between 35 and 50 years old in good health and CMV-seronegative. The receptor chain draws on TRBV19 and TRBJ2-5; 7 junctional bases match TRBD1. The CDR3 sequence is CASSTFLGQQETQYF. The base sequence is TGTGCCAGTAGTACCTTCTTGGGACAGCAAGAGACCCAGTACTTC.